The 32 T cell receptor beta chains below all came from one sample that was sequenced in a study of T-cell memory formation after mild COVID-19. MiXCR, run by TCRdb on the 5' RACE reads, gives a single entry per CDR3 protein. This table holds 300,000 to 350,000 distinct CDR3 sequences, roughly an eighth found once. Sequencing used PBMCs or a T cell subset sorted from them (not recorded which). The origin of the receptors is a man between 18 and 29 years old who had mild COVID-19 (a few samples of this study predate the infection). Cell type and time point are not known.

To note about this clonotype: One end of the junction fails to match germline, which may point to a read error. CDR3 protein: CASGPYGGRF. DNA for the CDR3: TGTGCTAGTGGCCCCTATGGGGGACGTTTT. The chain has TRBV12-5 and TRBJ1-5; possibly TRBD1 for D (5 bases). Germline assignment: CDR1 LGHNT and CDR2 FRNRAP. This CDR3 has 10 residues.

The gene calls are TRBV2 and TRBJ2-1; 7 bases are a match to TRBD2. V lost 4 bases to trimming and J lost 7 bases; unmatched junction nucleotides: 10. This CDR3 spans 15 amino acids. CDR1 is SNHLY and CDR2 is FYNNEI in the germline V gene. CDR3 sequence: CASSASGGGRNEQFF. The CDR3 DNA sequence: TGTGCCAGCAGTGCTAGTGGCGGGGGAAGGAATGAGCAGTTCTTC.

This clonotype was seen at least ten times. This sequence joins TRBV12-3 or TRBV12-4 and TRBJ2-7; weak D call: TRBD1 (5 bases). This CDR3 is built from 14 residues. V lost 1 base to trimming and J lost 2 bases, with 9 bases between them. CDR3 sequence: CASSLDRTTYEQYF. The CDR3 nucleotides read TGTGCCAGCAGTTTAGACAGGACAACCTACGAGCAGTACTTC.

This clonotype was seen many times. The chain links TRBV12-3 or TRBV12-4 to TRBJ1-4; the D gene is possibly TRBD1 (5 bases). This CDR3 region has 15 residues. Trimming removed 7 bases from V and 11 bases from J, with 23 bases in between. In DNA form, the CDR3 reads TGTGCCAGCAATGATTCCCGGGACCCATCACAGAAACTGTTTTTT. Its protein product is CASNDSRDPSQKLFF.

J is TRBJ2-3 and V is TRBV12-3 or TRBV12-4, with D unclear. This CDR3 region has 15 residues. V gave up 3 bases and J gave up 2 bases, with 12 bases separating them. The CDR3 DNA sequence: TGTGCCAGCAGTTTTTTCGGGCTCCCCACAGATACGCAGTATTTT. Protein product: CASSFFGLPTDTQYF.

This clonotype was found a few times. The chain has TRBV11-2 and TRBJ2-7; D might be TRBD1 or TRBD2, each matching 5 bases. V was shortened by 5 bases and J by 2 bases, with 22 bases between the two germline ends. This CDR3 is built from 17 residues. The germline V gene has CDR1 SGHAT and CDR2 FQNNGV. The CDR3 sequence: CASSLIRDAAVTYEQYF. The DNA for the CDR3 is TGTGCCAGCAGCCTCATCAGGGACGCAGCAGTAACCTACGAGCAGTACTTC.

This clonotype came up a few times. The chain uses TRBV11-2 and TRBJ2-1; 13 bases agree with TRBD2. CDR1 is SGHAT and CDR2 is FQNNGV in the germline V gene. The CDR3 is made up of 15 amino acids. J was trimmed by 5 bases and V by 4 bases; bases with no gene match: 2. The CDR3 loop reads CASSSTSGGDNEQFF. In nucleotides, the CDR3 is TGTGCCAGCAGCTCCACTAGCGGGGGGGACAATGAGCAGTTCTTC.

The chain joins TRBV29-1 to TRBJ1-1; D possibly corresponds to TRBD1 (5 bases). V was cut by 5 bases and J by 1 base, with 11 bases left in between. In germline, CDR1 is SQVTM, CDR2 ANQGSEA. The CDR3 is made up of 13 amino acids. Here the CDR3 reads CSVQGTRNTEAFF. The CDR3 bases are TGCAGCGTTCAGGGAACAAGGAACACTGAAGCTTTCTTT.

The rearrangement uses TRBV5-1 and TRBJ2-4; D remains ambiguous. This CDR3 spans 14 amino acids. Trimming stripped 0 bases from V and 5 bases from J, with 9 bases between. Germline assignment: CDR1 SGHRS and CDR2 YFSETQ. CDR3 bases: TGCGCCAGCAGCTTGGGTGGGGTGGAAAACATTCAGTACTTC. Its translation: CASSLGGVENIQYF.

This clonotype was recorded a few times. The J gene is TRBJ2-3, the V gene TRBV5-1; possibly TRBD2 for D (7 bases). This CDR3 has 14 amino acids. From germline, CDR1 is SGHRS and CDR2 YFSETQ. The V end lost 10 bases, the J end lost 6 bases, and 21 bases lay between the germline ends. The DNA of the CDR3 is TGCGCCTCAGCGGGACAAGTGGGTCGGGATACGCAGTATTTT. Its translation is CASAGQVGRDTQYF.

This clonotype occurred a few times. CDR3 DNA: TGTGCCAGCAGGGGGGGACTAGCAGTAATCAAAGAGACCCAGTACTTC. As protein: CASRGGLAVIKETQYF. J is TRBJ2-5 and V is TRBV2; 9 bases align to TRBD2. From germline, CDR1 is SNHLY and CDR2 FYNNEI. This CDR3 region has 16 residues. With V trimmed by 6 bases and J by 3 bases, 11 bases remained unmatched.

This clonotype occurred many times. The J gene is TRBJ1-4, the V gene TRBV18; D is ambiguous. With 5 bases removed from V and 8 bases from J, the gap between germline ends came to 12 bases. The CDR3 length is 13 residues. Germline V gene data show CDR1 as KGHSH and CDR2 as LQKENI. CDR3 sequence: CASSKRGYEKLFF. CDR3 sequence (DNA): TGTGCCAGCTCAAAAAGAGGGTACGAAAAACTGTTTTTT.

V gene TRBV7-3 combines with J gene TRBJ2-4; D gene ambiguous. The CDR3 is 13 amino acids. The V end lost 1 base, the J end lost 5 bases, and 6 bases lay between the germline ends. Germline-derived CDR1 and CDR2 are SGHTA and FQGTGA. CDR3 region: CASSLKGENIQYF. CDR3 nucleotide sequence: TGTGCCAGCAGCTTAAAAGGAGAAAACATTCAGTACTTC.

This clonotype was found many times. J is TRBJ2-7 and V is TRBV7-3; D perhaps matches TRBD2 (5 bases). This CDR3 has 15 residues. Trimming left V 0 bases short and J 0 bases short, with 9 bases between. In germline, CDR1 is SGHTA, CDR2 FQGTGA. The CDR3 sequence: CASSLTGGSSYEQYF. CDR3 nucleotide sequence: TGTGCCAGCAGCTTAACAGGTGGGAGCTCCTACGAGCAGTACTTC.

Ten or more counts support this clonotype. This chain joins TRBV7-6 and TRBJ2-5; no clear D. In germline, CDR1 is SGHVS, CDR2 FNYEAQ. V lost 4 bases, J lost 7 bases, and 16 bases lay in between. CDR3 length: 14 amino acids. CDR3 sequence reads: CASSSLDSSGTQYF. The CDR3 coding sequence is TGTGCCAGCAGCTCGCTAGACTCCTCCGGGACCCAGTACTTC.

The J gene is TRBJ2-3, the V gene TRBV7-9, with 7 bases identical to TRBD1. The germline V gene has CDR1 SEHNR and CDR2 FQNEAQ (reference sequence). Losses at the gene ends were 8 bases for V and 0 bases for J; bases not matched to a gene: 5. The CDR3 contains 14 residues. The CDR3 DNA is TGTGCCAGCGCCCGGGACAGCAGCACAGATACGCAGTATTTT. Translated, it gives CASARDSSTDTQYF.

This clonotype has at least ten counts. The CDR3 DNA reads as TGTGCCAGCAGCCAATATACAGCTACGGCAGATACGCAGTATTTT. It is translated as CASSQYTATADTQYF. This rearrangement joins TRBV7-9 to TRBJ2-3; no reliable D call. Per germline, CDR1 SEHNR and CDR2 FQNEAQ (reference sequence). V dropped 5 bases and J dropped 4 bases, with 16 bases sitting between them. The CDR3 is made up of 15 amino acids.

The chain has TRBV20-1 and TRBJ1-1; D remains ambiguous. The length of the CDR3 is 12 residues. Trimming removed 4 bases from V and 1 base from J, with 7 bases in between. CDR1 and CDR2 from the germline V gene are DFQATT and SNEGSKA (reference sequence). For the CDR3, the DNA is TGCAGTGCTAACGCCGGGAACACTGAAGCTTTCTTT. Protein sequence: CSANAGNTEAFF.

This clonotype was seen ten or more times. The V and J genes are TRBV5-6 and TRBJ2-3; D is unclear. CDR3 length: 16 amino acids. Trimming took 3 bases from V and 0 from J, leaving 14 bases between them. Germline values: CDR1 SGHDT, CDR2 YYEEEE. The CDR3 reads CASSSLTLASTDTQYF. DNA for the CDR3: TGTGCCAGCAGCTCGCTGACTTTGGCTAGCACAGATACGCAGTATTTT.

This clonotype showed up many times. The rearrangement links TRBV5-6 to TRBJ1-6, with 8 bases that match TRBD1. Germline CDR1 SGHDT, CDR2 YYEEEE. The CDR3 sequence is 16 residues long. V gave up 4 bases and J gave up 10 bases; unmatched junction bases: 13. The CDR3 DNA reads TGTGCCAGCAGCCCGAGACAGGGGAAGTGGGAATCACCCCTCCACTTT. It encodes CASSPRQGKWESPLHF. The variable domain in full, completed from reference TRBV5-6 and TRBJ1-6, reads DAGVTQSPTHLIKTRGQQVTLRCSPKSGHDTVSWYQQALGQGPQFIFQYYEEEERQRGNFPDRFSGHQFPNYSSELNVNALLLGDSALYLCASSPRQGKWESPLHFGNGTRLTVT.

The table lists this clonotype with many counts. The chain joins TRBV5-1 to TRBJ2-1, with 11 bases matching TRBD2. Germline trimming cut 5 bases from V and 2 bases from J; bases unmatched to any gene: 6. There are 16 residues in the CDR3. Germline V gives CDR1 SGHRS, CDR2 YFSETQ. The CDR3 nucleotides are TGCGCCAGCAGGGGCACTAGCGGGGGTCCCTACAATGAGCAGTTCTTC. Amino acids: CASRGTSGGPYNEQFF.

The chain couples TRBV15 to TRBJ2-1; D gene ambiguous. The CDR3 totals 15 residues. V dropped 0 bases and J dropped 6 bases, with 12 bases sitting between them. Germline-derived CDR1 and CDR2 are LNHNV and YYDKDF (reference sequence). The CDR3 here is CATSRDPLGGNEQFF. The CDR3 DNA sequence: TGTGCCACCAGCAGAGACCCACTCGGCGGCAATGAGCAGTTCTTC.

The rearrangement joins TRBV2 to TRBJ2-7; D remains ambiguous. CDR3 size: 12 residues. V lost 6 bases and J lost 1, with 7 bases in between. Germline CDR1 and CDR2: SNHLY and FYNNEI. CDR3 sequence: CASRARSYEQYV. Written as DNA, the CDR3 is TGTGCCAGCAGGGCGCGGTCCTACGAGCAGTACGTC.

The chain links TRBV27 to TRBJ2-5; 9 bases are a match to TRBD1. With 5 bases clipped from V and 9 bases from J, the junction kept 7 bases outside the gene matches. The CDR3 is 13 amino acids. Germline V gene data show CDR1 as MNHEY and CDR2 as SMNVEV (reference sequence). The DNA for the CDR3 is TGTGCCAGCAGTGTCCGGACAGGGGAGGCCCAGTACTTC. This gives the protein CASSVRTGEAQYF.

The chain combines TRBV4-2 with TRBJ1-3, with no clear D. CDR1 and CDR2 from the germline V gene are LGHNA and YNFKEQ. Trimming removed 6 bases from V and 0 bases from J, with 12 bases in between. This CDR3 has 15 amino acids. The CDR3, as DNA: TGTGCCAGCAGTCCCCCACGCGTCTCTGGAAACACCATATATTTT. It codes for CASSPPRVSGNTIYF.

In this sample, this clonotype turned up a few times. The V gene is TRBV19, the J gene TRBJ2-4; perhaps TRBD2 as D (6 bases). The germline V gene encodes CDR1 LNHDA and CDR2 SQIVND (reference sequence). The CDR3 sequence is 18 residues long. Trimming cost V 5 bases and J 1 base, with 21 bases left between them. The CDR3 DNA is TGTGCCAGTAGTCCAGTTCTCGACGGGAGACTGGCCAAAAACATTCAGTACTTC. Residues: CASSPVLDGRLAKNIQYF.

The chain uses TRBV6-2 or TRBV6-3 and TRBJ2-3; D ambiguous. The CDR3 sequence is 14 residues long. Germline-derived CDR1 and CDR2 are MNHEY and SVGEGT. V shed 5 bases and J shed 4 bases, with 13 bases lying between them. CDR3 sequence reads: CASSDVASSDTQYF. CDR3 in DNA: TGTGCCAGCAGTGACGTGGCGTCGTCAGATACGCAGTATTTT.

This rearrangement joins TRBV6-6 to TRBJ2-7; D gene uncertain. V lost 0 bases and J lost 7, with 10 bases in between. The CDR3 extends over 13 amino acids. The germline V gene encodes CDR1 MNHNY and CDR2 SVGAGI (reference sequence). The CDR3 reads CASSYSQGWEQYV. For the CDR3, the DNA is TGTGCCAGCAGTTACTCTCAAGGTTGGGAGCAGTACGTC.

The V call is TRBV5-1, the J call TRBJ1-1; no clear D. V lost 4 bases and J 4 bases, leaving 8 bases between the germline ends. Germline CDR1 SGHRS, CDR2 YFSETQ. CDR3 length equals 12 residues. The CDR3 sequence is CASSGEGTEAFF. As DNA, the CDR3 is TGCGCCAGCAGCGGCGAGGGCACTGAAGCTTTCTTT.

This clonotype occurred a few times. Here the CDR3 DNA reads TGCGCCAGCAGCCGGACCAAGAGCTCCTACGAGCAGTACTTC. This gives the protein CASSRTKSSYEQYF. This rearrangement joins TRBV4-1 to TRBJ2-7; D uncertain. Germline V gene lookup returns CDR1 MGHRA and CDR2 YSYEKL. The CDR3 is 14 amino acids. Between the trimmed V and J ends, which lost 4 bases and 0 bases, there was a span of 10 bases.

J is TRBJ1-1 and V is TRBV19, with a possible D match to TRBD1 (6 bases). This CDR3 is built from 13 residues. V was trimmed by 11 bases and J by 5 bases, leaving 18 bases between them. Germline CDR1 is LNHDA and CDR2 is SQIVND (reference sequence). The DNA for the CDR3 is TGTGCCGCCACGGGCAGGGGAGGAACTGAAGCTTTCTTT. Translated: CAATGRGGTEAFF.

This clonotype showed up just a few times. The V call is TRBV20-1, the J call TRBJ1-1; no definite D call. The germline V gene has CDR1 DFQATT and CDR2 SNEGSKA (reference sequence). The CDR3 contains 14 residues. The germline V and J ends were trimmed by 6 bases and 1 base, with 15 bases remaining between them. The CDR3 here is CSASRQASNTEAFF. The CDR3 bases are TGCAGTGCATCCCGGCAGGCCTCGAACACTGAAGCTTTCTTT.